Listed here are 14 T cell receptor beta chains from one sample, sequenced in a study of T cells in Graves' hyperthyroidism and ophthalmopathy. Authors of the study amplified TCR beta CDR3 regions from RNA transcripts. The TCR CDR3 first-round RT-PCR relied on the HTBI primer set. TCRdb ran MiXCR on the multiplex PCR reads and lists one entry per CDR3 protein. The sample yields some 350,000 distinct CDR3 sequences, about 15% seen once. Sequencing input: blood. These receptors were collected from a woman aged 18-29 years with Graves' hyperthyroidism that later progressed to Graves' ophthalmopathy.

There are a few counts of this clonotype. This chain uses TRBV27 with TRBJ2-1; unclear D gene. The CDR3 consists of 16 residues. CDR1 MNHEY and CDR2 SMNVEV come from the germline V gene (reference sequence). V lost 6 bases to trimming and J lost 0 bases, with 15 bases between them. In DNA, the CDR3 is TGTGCCAGCAGATTAGACACCTACAACTCCTACAATGAGCAGTTCTTC. The encoded protein is CASRLDTYNSYNEQFF.

This clonotype came up many times. The chain is built from TRBV20-1 and TRBJ2-2; D is perhaps TRBD1 or TRBD2 (5 bases each). With 1 base removed from V and 6 bases from J, the gap between germline ends came to 18 bases. CDR3 length: 16 amino acids. Germline V CDR1 and CDR2: DFQATT, SNEGSKA (reference sequence). In DNA form, the CDR3 reads TGCAGTGCTAGAGTTGCAGGGAGTCGGGTGTCCGGGGAGCTGTTTTTT. As protein: CSARVAGSRVSGELFF.

This clonotype was picked up a small number of times. The germline gene is not matched at one end of the junction; a read error may be the cause. The rearrangement joins TRBV7-7 to TRBJ2-5, with TRBD1 matching over 7 bases. This CDR3 is 15 amino acids long. Germline loops: CDR1 SSHAT, CDR2 FNYEAQ (reference sequence). This CDR3 reads CASSPTGTAQETQYF. DNA of the CDR3: TGTGCTAGCAGCCCTACCGGGACAGCCCAAGAGACCCAGTACTTC.

The sample holds many counts of this clonotype. The J gene is TRBJ1-2, the V gene TRBV29-1, with D possibly being TRBD1 (6 bases). Deletions cut 1 base from V and 0 bases from J, with 15 bases between. This CDR3 is 16 amino acids long. Per the germline V gene, CDR1 is SQVTM and CDR2 is ANQGSEA. The CDR3 spells CSVEGGGSPANYGYTF. CDR3 in DNA: TGCAGCGTTGAAGGTGGGGGCAGCCCGGCTAACTATGGCTACACCTTC.

The sample holds many counts of this clonotype. The chain recombines TRBV4-3 with TRBJ2-3; the D is unclear. The ends were cut back, 5 bases at V and 5 bases at J, with 11 bases in the middle. Germline V gives CDR1 LGHNA, CDR2 YSLEER. This CDR3 spans 13 amino acids. Written as DNA, the CDR3 is TGCGCCAGCAGCTCCCGGACGGGAGATACGCAGTATTTT. Protein: CASSSRTGDTQYF.

This clonotype was observed a few times. The J gene is TRBJ2-1, the V gene TRBV5-1; 8 nucleotides align to TRBD1. Per the germline V gene, CDR1 is SGHRS and CDR2 is YFSETQ. J gave up 6 bases and V 5 bases, and 7 bases lay outside the gene matches. CDR3 size: 14 residues. Here the CDR3 DNA reads TGCGCCAGCAGAGAGGGACAGGAGACCAATGAGCAGTTCTTC. Its translation is CASREGQETNEQFF.

A word on this clonotype: The conserved final phenylalanine or tryptophan is absent from the CDR3, which likely points to a read error. This chain links TRBV4-1 with TRBJ2-5; D may be TRBD2 (5 bases). V shed 1 base and J shed 5 bases, with 14 bases lying between them. This CDR3 is built from 15 residues. The germline V gene has CDR1 MGHRA and CDR2 YSYEKL. CDR3 protein: CASSQVVSRDETQYS. CDR3 nucleotides: TGCGCCAGCAGCCAAGTCGTTTCCCGGGATGAGACCCAGTACTCC.

This clonotype occurred many times. The rearrangement joins TRBV27 to TRBJ1-2; D remains ambiguous. Germline V CDR1 and CDR2: MNHEY, SMNVEV (reference sequence). CDR3 length: 13 amino acids. The ends were cut back, 2 bases at V and 4 bases at J, with 8 bases in the middle. In nucleotides, the CDR3 is TGTGCCAGCAGTTTAAAGGGAGGCTATGGCTACACCTTC. Amino acids: CASSLKGGYGYTF.

The chain employs TRBV28 and TRBJ2-3; D assignment may be TRBD1 or TRBD2 (6 bases each). Looked up from germline, CDR1 is MDHEN and CDR2 is SYDVKM. The CDR3 totals 16 residues. V shed 2 bases and J shed 0 bases, with 12 bases lying between them. The CDR3 region is CASSLGGQGSTDTQYF. In DNA, the CDR3 is TGTGCCAGCAGTTTAGGGGGGCAGGGAAGCACAGATACGCAGTATTTT.

This clonotype was seen just once. The rearrangement links TRBV12-3 or TRBV12-4 to TRBJ2-2, with D perhaps TRBD1 (7 bases). The length of the CDR3 is 15 residues. V was clipped by 6 bases and J by 4 bases, with 15 bases between them. This CDR3 is CASRGGQSSTGELFF. CDR3 nucleotide sequence: TGTGCCAGCAGGGGGGGACAGTCGTCCACCGGGGAGCTGTTTTTT.

This clonotype was seen many times. The chain is built from TRBV6-1 and TRBJ2-7, with 8 positions matching TRBD1. Per the germline V gene, CDR1 is MNHNS and CDR2 is SASEGT. The CDR3 length is 12 residues. Trimming removed 5 bases from V and 3 bases from J; junction bases left unmatched: 0. Here the CDR3 DNA reads TGTGCCAGCAGTACAGGGGGCTACGAGCAGTACTTC. Protein sequence: CASSTGGYEQYF.

This clonotype occurred many times. Here the CDR3 DNA reads TGTGCCAGCAGCCACGGCTCCTACAATGAGCAGTTCTTC. Translating gives CASSHGSYNEQFF. The chain employs TRBV6-1 and TRBJ2-1; D unclear. The germline V gene encodes CDR1 MNHNS and CDR2 SASEGT. Trimming took 6 bases from V and 0 from J, leaving 6 bases between them. The CDR3 has 13 amino acids.

This chain joins TRBV9 and TRBJ2-3; TRBD1 is a possible D gene (6 bases). CDR3 length: 14 amino acids. The germline V gene has CDR1 SGDLS and CDR2 YYNGEE. V was trimmed by 0 bases and J by 4 bases, leaving 9 bases between them. Here the CDR3 DNA reads TGTGCCAGCAGCGTAGGTGGGACATCAGATACGCAGTATTTT. It is translated as CASSVGGTSDTQYF.

The chain links TRBV9 to TRBJ2-1, with 9 bases lining up with TRBD2. V was clipped by 1 base and J by 7 bases; unmatched bases: 6. CDR1 SGDLS and CDR2 YYNGEE come from the germline V gene. The CDR3 length is 15 residues. The CDR3 loop is CASSVSGSGGNEQFF. The CDR3 DNA is TGTGCCAGCAGCGTAAGCGGGAGCGGGGGGAATGAGCAGTTCTTC.